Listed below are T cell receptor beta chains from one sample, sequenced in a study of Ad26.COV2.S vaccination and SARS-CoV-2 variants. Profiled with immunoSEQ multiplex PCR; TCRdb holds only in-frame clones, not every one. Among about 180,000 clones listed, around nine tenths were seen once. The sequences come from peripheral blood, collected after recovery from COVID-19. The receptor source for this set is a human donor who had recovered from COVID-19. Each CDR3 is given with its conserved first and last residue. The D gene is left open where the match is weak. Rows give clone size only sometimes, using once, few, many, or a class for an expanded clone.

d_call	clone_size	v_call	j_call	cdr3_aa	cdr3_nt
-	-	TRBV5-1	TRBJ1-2	CASSSPGGAEGYTF	TGCGCCAGCAGCTCCCCGGGGGGCGCCGAGGGCTACACCTTC
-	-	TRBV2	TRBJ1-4	CASSEEIGQTKGATNEKLFF	TGTGCCAGCAGTGAAGAAATTGGACAAACAAAAGGGGCAACTAATGAAAAACTGTTTTTT
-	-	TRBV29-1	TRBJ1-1	CSTEEAFF	TGCAGCACCGAAGAAGCTTTCTTT
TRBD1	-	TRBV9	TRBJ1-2	CASSPTGGAWGYTF	TGTGCCAGCAGCCCGACAGGGGGCGCTTGGGGCTACACCTTC
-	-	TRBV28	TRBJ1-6	CASSFAGFDSPLHF	TGTGCCAGCAGTTTTGCGGGTTTTGATTCACCCCTCCACTTT
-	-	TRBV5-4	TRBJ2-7	CASSFEEYEQYF	TGTGCCAGCAGCTTTGAAGAATACGAGCAGTACTTC
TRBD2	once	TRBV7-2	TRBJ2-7	CASSSGLAGARYEQYF	TGTGCCAGCAGCTCGGGACTAGCGGGGGCGAGGTACGAGCAGTACTTC
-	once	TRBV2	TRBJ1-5	CASSPRRGQQPQHF	TGTGCCAGCAGTCCCCGGAGGGGCCAACAGCCCCAGCATTTT
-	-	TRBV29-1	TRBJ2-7	CSVDDGPRGEQYF	TGCAGCGTGGATGATGGGCCCCGGGGGGAGCAGTACTTC
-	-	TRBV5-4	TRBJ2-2	CASSPTTSRNTGELFF	TGTGCCAGCAGCCCAACTACTAGCAGGAACACCGGGGAGCTGTTTTTT
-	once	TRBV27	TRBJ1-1	CASSRAGGNTEAFF	TGTGCCAGCAGTAGGGCCGGGGGTAACACTGAAGCTTTCTTT
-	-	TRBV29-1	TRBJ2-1	CSAERRLSYNEQFF	TGCAGCGCCGAAAGGAGGCTCTCCTACAATGAGCAGTTCTTC
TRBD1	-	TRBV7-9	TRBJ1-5	CASSLAGQGAISNQPQHF	TGTGCCAGCAGCTTAGCCGGACAGGGGGCGATCAGCAATCAGCCCCAGCATTTT
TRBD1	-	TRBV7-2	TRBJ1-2	CASSSETGVGGYTF	TGTGCCAGCAGCTCCGAGACAGGGGTGGGTGGCTACACCTTC
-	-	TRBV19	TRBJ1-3	CASSRNSGNTIYF	TGTGCCAGTAGCCGGAATTCTGGAAACACCATATATTTT
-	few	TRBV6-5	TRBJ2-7	CASSHGNEQYF	TGTGCCAGCAGTCACGGGAACGAGCAGTACTTC
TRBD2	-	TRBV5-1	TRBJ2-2	CASSSRLAGGPRQGGELFF	TGCGCCAGCAGCTCTAGACTAGCGGGAGGGCCGAGGCAAGGCGGGGAGCTGTTTTTT
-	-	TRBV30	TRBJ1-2	CAWSFGFQINYGYTF	TGTGCCTGGAGCTTCGGGTTCCAAATAAACTATGGCTACACCTTC
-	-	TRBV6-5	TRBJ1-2	CASRGGGRYYGYTF	TGTGCCAGCAGGGGAGGGGGGAGGTACTATGGCTACACCTTC
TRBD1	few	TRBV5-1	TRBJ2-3	CASSPPTGGTDTQYF	TGCGCCAGCAGCCCTCCGACAGGGGGCACAGATACGCAGTATTTT
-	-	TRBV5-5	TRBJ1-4	CASSFKNEKLFF	TGTGCCAGCAGCTTCAAAAATGAAAAACTGTTTTTT
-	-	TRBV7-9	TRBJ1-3	CASSLADLSGNTIYF	TGTGCCAGCAGCTTAGCGGACCTCTCTGGAAACACCATATATTTT
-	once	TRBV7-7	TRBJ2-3	CASSLAGRTDTQYF	TGTGCCAGCAGCTTAGCGGGGCGCACAGATACGCAGTATTTT
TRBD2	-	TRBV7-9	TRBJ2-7	CASSFHSGSDYEQYF	TGTGCCAGCAGCTTCCATAGCGGGAGCGATTACGAGCAGTACTTC
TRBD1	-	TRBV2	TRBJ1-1	CASSEGTGGGNTEAFF	TGTGCCAGCAGTGAAGGGACAGGGGGCGGGAACACTGAAGCTTTCTTT
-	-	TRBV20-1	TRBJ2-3	CSANLLTQYF	TGCAGTGCTAACCTCTTAACGCAGTATTTT
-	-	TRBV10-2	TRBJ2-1	CASSGGDNEQFF	TGCGCCAGCAGTGGAGGTGACAATGAGCAGTTCTTC
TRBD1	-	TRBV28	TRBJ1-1	CASSSGTGNTEAFF	TGTGCCAGCAGTTCCGGGACAGGGAACACTGAAGCTTTCTTT
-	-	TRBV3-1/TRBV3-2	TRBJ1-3	CASSQDRSGNSVSVGRNTIYF	TGTGCCAGCAGCCAAGATCGATCTGGGAATTCCGTTTCGGTCGGTAGAAACACCATATATTTT
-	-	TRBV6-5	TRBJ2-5	CASMIGLQETQYF	TGTGCCAGCATGATCGGTCTCCAAGAGACCCAGTACTTC
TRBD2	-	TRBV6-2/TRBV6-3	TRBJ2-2	CASSYIAGISNTGELFF	TGTGCCAGCAGTTACATAGCGGGGATTTCGAACACCGGGGAGCTGTTTTTT
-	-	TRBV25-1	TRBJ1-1	CASQTGNTEAFF	TGTGCCAGCCAGACCGGAAACACTGAAGCTTTCTTT
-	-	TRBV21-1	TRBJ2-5	CASSKGVGGGALGQETQYF	-
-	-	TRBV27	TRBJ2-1	CASSFGPNNEQFF	TGTGCCAGCAGTTTTGGACCCAACAATGAGCAGTTCTTC
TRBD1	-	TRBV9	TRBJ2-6	CASSNRDRGSGANVLTF	TGTGCCAGCAGCAACCGGGACAGGGGTTCTGGGGCCAACGTCCTGACTTTC
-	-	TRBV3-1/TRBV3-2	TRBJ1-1	CASSQLGVRGGDTEAFF	TGTGCCAGCAGCCAATTGGGTGTGAGGGGGGGGGACACTGAAGCTTTCTTT
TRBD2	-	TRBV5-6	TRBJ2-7	CASSLTSAYEQYF	TGTGCCAGCAGCTTGACTAGCGCCTACGAGCAGTACTTC
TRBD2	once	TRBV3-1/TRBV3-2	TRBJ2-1	CASSQSIAGWDNEQFF	TGTGCCAGCAGCCAGTCTATAGCGGGTTGGGACAATGAGCAGTTCTTC
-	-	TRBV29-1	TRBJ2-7	CSVAGVTGRSEQYF	TGCAGCGTGGCCGGCGTGACAGGTCGGAGCGAGCAGTACTTC
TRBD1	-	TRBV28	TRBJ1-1	CASSHGDRGITEAFF	TGTGCCAGCAGCCATGGCGACAGGGGTATCACTGAAGCTTTCTTT
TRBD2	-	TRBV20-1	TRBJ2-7	CSAAGAWEQYF	TGCAGCGCAGCGGGGGCATGGGAGCAGTACTTC